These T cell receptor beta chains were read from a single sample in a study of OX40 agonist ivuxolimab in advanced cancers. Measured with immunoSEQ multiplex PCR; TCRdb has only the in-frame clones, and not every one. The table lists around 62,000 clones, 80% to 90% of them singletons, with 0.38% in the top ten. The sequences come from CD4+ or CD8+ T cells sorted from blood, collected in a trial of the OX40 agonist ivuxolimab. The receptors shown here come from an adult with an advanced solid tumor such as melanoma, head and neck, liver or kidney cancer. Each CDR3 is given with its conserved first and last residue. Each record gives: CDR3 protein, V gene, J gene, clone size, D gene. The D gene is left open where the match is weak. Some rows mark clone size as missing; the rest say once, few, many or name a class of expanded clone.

cdr3_aa: CASSFRGANSGANVLTF
v_call: TRBV7-8
j_call: TRBJ2-6
clone_size: NA
d_call: NA

cdr3_aa: CASSLTPNEQFF
v_call: TRBV28
j_call: TRBJ2-1
clone_size: NA
d_call: NA

cdr3_aa: CASSPGLATDTQYF
v_call: TRBV11-2
j_call: TRBJ2-3
clone_size: NA
d_call: TRBD2

cdr3_aa: CASSEALRPGPGANVLTF
v_call: TRBV2
j_call: TRBJ2-6
clone_size: once
d_call: NA

cdr3_aa: CASSGQTGSKNIQYF
v_call: TRBV10-1
j_call: TRBJ2-4
clone_size: NA
d_call: NA

cdr3_aa: CASSFRGMNTEAFF
v_call: TRBV27
j_call: TRBJ1-1
clone_size: once
d_call: NA

cdr3_aa: CAISEAKGGGYGYTF
v_call: TRBV10-3
j_call: TRBJ1-2
clone_size: NA
d_call: NA

cdr3_aa: CASKRATGRYTF
v_call: TRBV9
j_call: TRBJ1-2
clone_size: NA
d_call: NA

cdr3_aa: CASSSGQGNTEAFF
v_call: TRBV7-9
j_call: TRBJ1-1
clone_size: NA
d_call: TRBD1

cdr3_aa: CASSLDEGAYYGYTF
v_call: TRBV5-1
j_call: TRBJ1-2
clone_size: NA
d_call: TRBD1

cdr3_aa: CASSPGGNAFF
v_call: TRBV7-9
j_call: TRBJ1-1
clone_size: NA
d_call: TRBD1

cdr3_aa: CASSFGRRGAGGSITDTQYF
v_call: TRBV5-1
j_call: TRBJ2-3
clone_size: NA
d_call: TRBD2

cdr3_aa: CASSLLPNSPLHF
v_call: TRBV7-2
j_call: TRBJ1-6
clone_size: NA
d_call: NA

cdr3_aa: CASSLGFGGANVLTF
v_call: TRBV7-2
j_call: TRBJ2-6
clone_size: NA
d_call: NA

cdr3_aa: CASIGNLNTEAFF
v_call: TRBV6-1
j_call: TRBJ1-1
clone_size: once
d_call: NA

cdr3_aa: CASSLNRGWANYGYTF
v_call: TRBV5-8
j_call: TRBJ1-2
clone_size: NA
d_call: TRBD1

cdr3_aa: CAISESLITLGSGNTIYF
v_call: TRBV10-3
j_call: TRBJ1-3
clone_size: NA
d_call: NA

cdr3_aa: CASSLWPAGGNEQYF
v_call: TRBV5-4
j_call: TRBJ2-7
clone_size: NA
d_call: TRBD2

cdr3_aa: CASSRPTAGGEKLFF
v_call: TRBV18
j_call: TRBJ1-4
clone_size: NA
d_call: NA

cdr3_aa: CASSSDRGSEKLFF
v_call: TRBV7-9
j_call: TRBJ1-4
clone_size: once
d_call: TRBD1

cdr3_aa: CASRSLGGPGDEQFF
v_call: TRBV6-1
j_call: TRBJ2-1
clone_size: NA
d_call: NA

cdr3_aa: CASSYGQISSYEQYF
v_call: TRBV6-6
j_call: TRBJ2-7
clone_size: NA
d_call: NA

cdr3_aa: CASSSGPAYEQYF
v_call: TRBV2
j_call: TRBJ2-7
clone_size: NA
d_call: NA

cdr3_aa: CASSEWTGAVYEQYF
v_call: TRBV6-1
j_call: TRBJ2-7
clone_size: once
d_call: TRBD1

cdr3_aa: CASSPRTGTNTEAFF
v_call: TRBV5-4
j_call: TRBJ1-1
clone_size: NA
d_call: TRBD1

cdr3_aa: CASSSYKDVLGEQYF
v_call: TRBV7-6
j_call: TRBJ2-7
clone_size: NA
d_call: NA

cdr3_aa: CASSSQYYEQYF
v_call: TRBV7-8
j_call: TRBJ2-7
clone_size: once
d_call: NA

cdr3_aa: CASSKGDENYEQYF
v_call: TRBV21-1
j_call: TRBJ2-7
clone_size: few
d_call: NA

cdr3_aa: CASSEVGRTEAFF
v_call: TRBV2
j_call: TRBJ1-1
clone_size: NA
d_call: NA

cdr3_aa: CATADTLSTDTQYF
v_call: TRBV19
j_call: TRBJ2-3
clone_size: NA
d_call: NA

cdr3_aa: CATREGGQSSGNTIYF
v_call: TRBV7-9
j_call: TRBJ1-3
clone_size: NA
d_call: TRBD1

cdr3_aa: CASSVGNYGYTF
v_call: TRBV6-4
j_call: TRBJ1-2
clone_size: NA
d_call: NA

cdr3_aa: CASKDYGAQETQYF
v_call: TRBV2
j_call: TRBJ2-5
clone_size: NA
d_call: NA

cdr3_aa: CASSSQEAGYGGYTF
v_call: TRBV7-2
j_call: TRBJ1-2
clone_size: NA
d_call: NA

cdr3_aa: CASGDRDLSLLAKNIQYF
v_call: TRBV7-6
j_call: TRBJ2-4
clone_size: NA
d_call: TRBD1

cdr3_aa: CASSLWSAQGEKLFF
v_call: TRBV14
j_call: TRBJ1-4
clone_size: NA
d_call: NA

cdr3_aa: CASSQDGGSGGYTF
v_call: TRBV4-2
j_call: TRBJ1-2
clone_size: few
d_call: NA